One and the same sample provided the 28 T cell receptor beta chains below, sequenced in a study of control samples from healthy donors and cancer patients. Some clones are missing from TCRdb's copy, which holds only in-frame ones; the method was immunoSEQ multiplex PCR. The table shows approximately 72,000 clones, with about nine tenths occurring only once. What was sequenced was blood. These receptors all come from a man aged 50 or older in good health.

The chain has TRBV7-9 and TRBJ2-7; no clear D gene. The germline V and J ends were trimmed by 5 bases and 3 bases, with 14 bases remaining between them. Germline CDR1 and CDR2: SEHNR and FQNEAQ (reference sequence). This CDR3 region has 14 residues. CDR3: CASSLTRVLYEQYF. The DNA for the CDR3 is TGTGCCAGCAGCCTTACTCGGGTTCTCTACGAGCAGTACTTC. The full variable domain, its missing parts supplied by reference TRBV7-9 and TRBJ2-7, is DTGVSQNPRHKITKRGQNVTFRCDPISEHNRLYWYRQTLGQGPEFLTYFQNEAQLEKSRLLSDRFSAERPKGSFSTLEIQRTEQGDSAMYLCASSLTRVLYEQYFGPGTRLTVT.

This clone has a single count. The V gene is TRBV11-1, the J gene TRBJ2-1; D is ambiguous. The germline V gene has CDR1 SGHAT and CDR2 FQDESV (reference sequence). V lost 4 bases and J lost 0, with 13 bases in between. The CDR3 extends over 16 amino acids. CDR3: CASSSHGRSSYNEQFF. The CDR3 DNA is TGTGCCAGCAGCTCCCACGGTCGGAGCTCCTACAATGAGCAGTTCTTC.

The chain recombines TRBV5-1 with TRBJ2-7, with TRBD1 identical over 9 bases. Unmatched junction bases numbered 8, after V lost 0 bases and J lost 7 bases. From germline, CDR1 is SGHRS and CDR2 YFSETQ. The length of the CDR3 is 15 residues. The CDR3 spells CASSLAPGQGWEQYF. The DNA for the CDR3 is TGCGCCAGCAGCTTGGCACCGGGACAGGGATGGGAGCAGTACTTC.

This rearrangement joins TRBV5-1 to TRBJ1-2; tentatively, D is TRBD1 (6 bases). The CDR3 is 14 amino acids. V gave up 0 bases and J gave up 7 bases, with 13 bases separating them. Germline CDR1 reads SGHRS; CDR2 reads YFSETQ. CDR3 DNA sequence: TGCGCCAGCAGCTTGGCCCCAGGGGAAGCTGGCTACACCTTC. This translates into CASSLAPGEAGYTF.

The chain has TRBV2 and TRBJ2-2, with D unclear. V lost 7 bases and J lost 0, with 9 bases in between. Germline V CDR1 and CDR2: SNHLY, FYNNEI. There are 14 residues in the CDR3. The CDR3 here is CASKETSNTGELFF. The CDR3, as DNA: TGTGCCAGCAAGGAGACTTCGAACACCGGGGAGCTGTTTTTT.

The chain has TRBV30 and TRBJ1-5; D is perhaps TRBD1 (5 bases). The V gene lost 4 bases and the J gene lost 0 bases, with 10 bases spanning the gap. Per germline, CDR1 GTSNPN and CDR2 SVGIG (reference sequence). The CDR3 is 14 amino acids. CDR3 DNA: TGTGCCTGGAACCAGGGTCCTAGCAATCAGCCCCAGCATTTT. Residues: CAWNQGPSNQPQHF.

The chain carries TRBV5-1 and TRBJ1-1; D not certain. Germline V gene lookup returns CDR1 SGHRS and CDR2 YFSETQ. The CDR3 consists of 13 residues. The V and J ends lost 2 bases and 2 bases respectively, with 7 bases between them. CDR3 sequence: CASSLPGNTEAFF. CDR3 in DNA: TGCGCCAGCAGCTTACCGGGAAACACTGAAGCTTTCTTT.

The chain carries TRBV7-8 and TRBJ2-6, with no clear D. This CDR3 is 17 amino acids long. Trimming stripped 2 bases from V and 0 bases from J, with 11 bases between. Germline-derived CDR1 and CDR2 are SGHVS and FQNEAQ. The CDR3 loop reads CASSLQALLSGANVLTF. The DNA of the CDR3 is TGTGCCAGCAGCTTACAGGCGCTCCTCTCTGGGGCCAACGTCCTGACTTTC.

The rearrangement uses TRBV3-1 (or the pseudogene TRBV3-2) and TRBJ1-2; the D gene is possibly TRBD1 (6 bases). Germline V gene lookup returns CDR1 LGHDT and CDR2 YNNKEL (reference sequence). The CDR3 length is 15 residues. Trimming took 1 base from V and 4 from J, leaving 13 bases between them. The CDR3 reads CASSQAWRGGYGYTF. The DNA of the CDR3 is TGTGCCAGCAGCCAAGCTTGGCGAGGGGGCTATGGCTACACCTTC.

The J gene is TRBJ2-5, the V gene TRBV13; D is uncertain. The CDR3 length is 14 residues. V was cut by 5 bases and J by 2 bases, with 12 bases left in between. CDR1 is PRHDT and CDR2 is FYEKMQ in the germline V gene (reference sequence). The CDR3 protein is CASSHRQLQETQYF. The CDR3 nucleotides read TGTGCCAGCAGCCATCGACAATTACAAGAGACCCAGTACTTC.

The gene calls are TRBV30 and TRBJ2-7; TRBD1 matches 10 bases. The CDR3 has 15 amino acids. J lost 2 bases, V lost 0 bases, and 4 bases had no gene match. In germline, CDR1 is GTSNPN, CDR2 SVGIG (reference sequence). The CDR3 DNA follows: TGTGCCTGGAGTGTAGTGGGACAGGGGACCTACGAGCAGTACTTC. Amino acids: CAWSVVGQGTYEQYF.

The genes are TRBV24-1 and TRBJ2-7, with D perhaps TRBD1 (6 bases). In germline, CDR1 is KGHDR, CDR2 SFDVKD. Trimming removed 7 bases at V and 2 bases at J, with 14 bases between. This CDR3 contains 14 residues. CDR3 in DNA: TGTGCCACCAGAGCGGACAGCCCACCCTACGAGCAGTACTTC. Translation gives CATRADSPPYEQYF.

V and J are TRBV5-6 and TRBJ1-4, with 9 bases identical to TRBD1. V dropped 4 bases and J dropped 2; count of bases not matched to a gene: 6. The CDR3 sequence is 16 residues long. Germline V gives CDR1 SGHDT, CDR2 YYEEEE. The CDR3 region is CASSRGQGYTNEKLFF. In DNA form, the CDR3 reads TGTGCCAGCAGCCGGGGACAGGGCTATACTAATGAAAAACTGTTTTTT.

This clone was recorded a few times. This chain links TRBV6-6 with TRBJ1-6, with 8 bases identical to TRBD1. The CDR3 is 15 amino acids. Trimming at V came to 5 bases and at J to 7 bases, leaving 7 bases not matched to a gene. CDR1 MNHNY and CDR2 SVGAGI come from the germline V gene (reference sequence). As DNA, the CDR3 is TGTGCCAGCAGTCTACAGGGGGAGAGGAATTCACCCCTCCACTTT. Encoded protein: CASSLQGERNSPLHF.

This sequence joins TRBV6-2 or TRBV6-3 and TRBJ2-7; TRBD2 might be the D (6 bases). Trimming shortened V by 2 bases and J by 0 bases, and 17 bases separated the two germline ends. There are 17 residues in the CDR3. In germline, CDR1 is MNHEY, CDR2 SVGEGT. The CDR3 spells CASSYGGQNMFSYEQYF. The DNA for the CDR3 is TGTGCCAGCAGTTACGGAGGGCAGAATATGTTCTCCTACGAGCAGTACTTC.

This chain links TRBV6-2 or TRBV6-3 with TRBJ2-4; maybe TRBD2 (5 bases). The germline V gene encodes CDR1 MNHEY and CDR2 SVGEGT. V was shortened by 7 bases and J by 0 bases, with 16 bases between the two germline ends. CDR3 length: 16 amino acids. CDR3 sequence reads: CASTPAGRLAKNIQYF. In DNA, the CDR3 is TGTGCCAGCACCCCGGCGGGCCGGCTAGCCAAAAACATTCAGTACTTC.

Worth noting for this clone: A much larger clone differs from this one at a single base, so this may be a read error. The chain couples TRBV29-1 to TRBJ1-2; tentatively, D is TRBD1 (5 bases). V lost 6 bases and J lost 7, with 21 bases in between. The CDR3 runs to 14 residues. CDR1 SQVTM and CDR2 ANQGSEA come from the germline V gene. The chain's CDR3 is CSVPLGFGGGGYTF. Written as DNA, the CDR3 is TGCAGCGTACCGCTGGGCTTCGGGGGAGGTGGCTACACCTTC.

The rearrangement uses TRBV27 and TRBJ1-2; a weak D match, TRBD1 (5 bases). Trimming stripped 5 bases from V and 8 bases from J, with 15 bases between. The CDR3 is 13 amino acids. The germline gives CDR1 MNHEY, CDR2 SMNVEV (reference sequence). CDR3 in amino acids: CASSKTVTQGYTF. For the CDR3, the DNA is TGTGCCAGCAGTAAGACAGTGACCCAAGGCTACACCTTC.

The rearrangement links TRBV19 to TRBJ2-7, with D perhaps matching TRBD1 or TRBD2 (5 bases each). Trimming left V 1 base short and J 0 bases short, with 10 bases between. CDR3 length: 15 residues. Germline V gene data show CDR1 as LNHDA and CDR2 as SQIVND (reference sequence). The CDR3 DNA follows: TGTGCCAGTAGTATAGCGGGGCGAAGCTCCTACGAGCAGTACTTC. Translated, it gives CASSIAGRSSYEQYF.

J is TRBJ2-2 and V is TRBV6-2 or TRBV6-3; D is unresolved. The CDR3 runs 16 residues. Germline V CDR1 and CDR2: MNHEY, SVGEGT. V was trimmed by 2 bases and J by 4 bases, leaving 14 bases between them. In DNA, the CDR3 is TGTGCCAGCAGTTACGGGTCAGGAGCTGTCACCGGGGAGCTGTTTTTT. Its protein is CASSYGSGAVTGELFF.

The rearrangement links TRBV14 to TRBJ2-7; D could derive from TRBD1 or TRBD2 (5 bases each). V was trimmed by 2 bases and J by 9 bases, leaving 17 bases between them. CDR1 is SGHDN, CDR2 FVKESK, per germline. The CDR3 extends over 14 amino acids. Written as DNA, the CDR3 is TGTGCCAGCAGCCAAAACCGGGACCCCAAAGGGCAGTACTTC. Translation: CASSQNRDPKGQYF.

The chain uses TRBV5-4 and TRBJ1-4; D gene uncertain. Germline V gene data show CDR1 as SGHNT and CDR2 as YYREEE (reference sequence). Trimming removed 0 bases from V and 8 bases from J, with 8 bases in between. This CDR3 region has 13 residues. Written as DNA, the CDR3 is TGTGCCAGCAGCTTGGCGGGGTCGGAAAAACTGTTTTTT. Residues: CASSLAGSEKLFF. The full variable domain, with the rest looked up from reference TRBV5-4 and TRBJ1-4, is ETGVTQSPTHLIKTRGQQVTLRCSSQSGHNTVSWYQQALGQGPQFIFQYYREEENGRGNFPPRFSGLQFPNYSSELNVNALELDDSALYLCASSLAGSEKLFFGSGTQLSVL.

The rearrangement joins TRBV6-5 to TRBJ1-5; no reliable D call. Germline CDR1 is MNHEY and CDR2 is SVGAGI. There are 12 residues in the CDR3. V lost 4 bases, J lost 7 bases, and 8 bases lay in between. CDR3 protein: CASSLAGQPQHF. The DNA of the CDR3 is TGTGCCAGCAGTTTGGCAGGCCAGCCCCAGCATTTT.

The chain combines TRBV7-2 with TRBJ2-7, with TRBD1 identical over 9 bases. J lost 5 bases, V lost 5 bases, and 13 bases had no gene match. Germline lookup yields CDR1 SGHTA and CDR2 FQGNSA. This CDR3 is 16 amino acids long. The CDR3 protein is CASSHRQGGGMDEQYF. The DNA for the CDR3 is TGTGCCAGCAGCCACCGACAGGGGGGAGGTATGGACGAGCAGTACTTC.

A single count supports this clone. The CDR3 DNA reads TGTGCCAGCAGCTTAAGTGGGGGGCGGTCCTACAATGAGCAGTTCTTC. It codes for CASSLSGGRSYNEQFF. J is TRBJ2-1 and V is TRBV7-2; D may match TRBD1 or TRBD2 (6 bases each). The CDR3 is 16 residues long. V dropped 2 bases and J dropped 1 base, with 12 bases sitting between them. Germline CDR1 is SGHTA and CDR2 is FQGNSA.

The chain couples TRBV7-2 to TRBJ2-7; 10 nucleotides match TRBD2. Per the germline V gene, CDR1 is SGHTA and CDR2 is FQGNSA. V was pared by 3 bases and J by 6 bases, with 8 bases of the junction left unmatched. The CDR3 loop spans 15 amino acids. The DNA of the CDR3 is TGTGCCAGCAGCTTTGGAATAGCGGGGGGAAGCGAGCAGTACTTC. Amino acids: CASSFGIAGGSEQYF. Full variable domain (outside the CDR3, taken from reference TRBV7-2 and TRBJ2-7): GAGVSQSPSNKVTEKGKDVELRCDPISGHTALYWYRQSLGQGLEFLIYFQGNSAPDKSGLPSDRFSAERTGGSVSTLTIQRTQQEDSAVYLCASSFGIAGGSEQYFGPGTRLTVT.

The gene calls are TRBV29-1 and TRBJ1-4; perhaps TRBD1 as D (6 bases). Germline assignment: CDR1 SQVTM and CDR2 ANQGSEA. This CDR3 is built from 12 residues. Deletions cut 7 bases from V and 8 bases from J, with 14 bases between. CDR3 sequence reads: CSGTVQGEKLFF. The DNA of the CDR3 is TGCAGCGGTACTGTGCAGGGGGAAAAACTGTTTTTT.

The rearrangement links TRBV3-1 (or the pseudogene TRBV3-2) to TRBJ2-7, with TRBD1 as a possible D gene (7 bases). Germline V gives CDR1 LGHDT, CDR2 YNNKEL (reference sequence). Trimming pared 3 bases from V and 3 bases from J, leaving 18 bases between. The CDR3 has 16 amino acids. CDR3 region: CASSQEGASSYYEQYF. In DNA, the CDR3 is TGTGCCAGCAGCCAGGAGGGGGCCTCAAGTTACTACGAGCAGTACTTC.